This T cell receptor (beta chain) was sequenced during a study of human T cells and chemical hapten exposure. The germline V and J ends were trimmed by 6 bases and 1 base, with 14 bases remaining between them. The CDR3 consists of 15 residues. TCRdb recomputed calls from the RACE reads with MiXCR, one row per CDR3 protein. The sample lists over 50,000 distinct CDR3 sequences; approximately 9.5% were seen once. Documented time point: pre-sensitization, week 0. Stated treatment: therapeutic diphenylcyclopropenone sensitization with weekly scalp DPC. Whole blood that had not been fractionated was the source of extracted total RNA.

This chain joins TRBV12-3 or TRBV12-4 and TRBJ2-3, with a weak D call TRBD2 (5 bases). The sample in question was whole blood, obtained in connection with sensitization to the hapten diphenylcyclopropenone (DPC). This sequence originates from a woman aged 30 to 39 with alopecia areata. Some clones in this sample may be carry-over from other donors' samples. CDR3: CASSRPGLGTDTQYF. CDR3 nucleotides: TGTGCCAGCAGCCGGCCGGGGTTGGGCACAGATACGCAGTATTTT.